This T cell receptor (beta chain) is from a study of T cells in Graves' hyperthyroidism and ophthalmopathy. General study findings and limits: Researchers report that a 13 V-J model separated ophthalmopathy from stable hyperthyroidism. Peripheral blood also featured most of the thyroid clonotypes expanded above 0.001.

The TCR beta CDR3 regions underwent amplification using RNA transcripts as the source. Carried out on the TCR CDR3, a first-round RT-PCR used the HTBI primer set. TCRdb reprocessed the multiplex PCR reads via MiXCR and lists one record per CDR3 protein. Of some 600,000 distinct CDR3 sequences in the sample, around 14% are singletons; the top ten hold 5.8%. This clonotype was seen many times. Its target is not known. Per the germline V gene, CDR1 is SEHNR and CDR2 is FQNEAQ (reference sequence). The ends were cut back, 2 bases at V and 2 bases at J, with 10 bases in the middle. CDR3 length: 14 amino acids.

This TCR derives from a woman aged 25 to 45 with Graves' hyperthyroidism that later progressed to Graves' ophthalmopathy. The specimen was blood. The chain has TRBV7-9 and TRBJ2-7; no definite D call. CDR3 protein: CASSLPDKTYEQYF. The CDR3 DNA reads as TGTGCCAGCAGCTTACCCGACAAGACCTACGAGCAGTACTTC.